These 8 T cell receptor beta chains were all obtained from the same sample, sequenced in a study of blood T cell repertoires in COVID-19. Sequencing used immunoSEQ multiplex PCR; TCRdb keeps in-frame clones, though not all of them. The sample carries around 470,000 clones, roughly 88% recorded once. Sequenced material: PBMCs or T cells enriched from blood (not recorded which). All receptors come from a man in his late teens or twenties who had recovered from COVID-19.

J is TRBJ1-1 and V is TRBV5-4, with a weak D call TRBD1 (6 bases). V was pared by 6 bases and J by 3 bases, with 18 bases between. This CDR3 has 15 amino acids. Germline lookup yields CDR1 SGHNT and CDR2 YYREEE (reference sequence). The CDR3 protein is CASNQQGQGYTEAFF. Here the CDR3 DNA reads TGTGCCAGCAACCAACAGGGCCAGGGTTACACTGAAGCTTTCTTT.

The genes are TRBV7-9 and TRBJ2-5; 7 bases align to TRBD2. This CDR3 is 12 amino acids long. Unmatched junction bases numbered 3, after V lost 4 bases and J lost 7 bases. The germline gives CDR1 SEHNR, CDR2 FQNEAQ (reference sequence). DNA of the CDR3: TGTGCCAGCAGCTCCGAGCGGGGGACCCAGTACTTC. Encoded protein: CASSSERGTQYF.

Comments on this clone: Other DNA sequences in this sample translate to the same CDR3. The chain joins TRBV6-5 to TRBJ2-6, with D unresolved. V lost 9 bases to trimming and J lost 0 bases, with 9 bases between them. The V gene's germline CDR1 is MNHEY and CDR2 SVGAGI. CDR3 length: 14 amino acids. CDR3 in amino acids: CASSPSSGANVLTF. The CDR3 DNA is TGTGCCAGTTCGCCTAGCTCTGGGGCCAACGTCCTGACTTTC.

As concerns this clone: At the DNA level, this CDR3 is encoded by other sequences in the same sample as well. The chain links TRBV3-1 (or the pseudogene TRBV3-2) to TRBJ1-1; tentatively, D is TRBD1 (6 bases). The CDR3 has 13 residues. The germline V gene encodes CDR1 LGHDT and CDR2 YNNKEL (reference sequence). Deletions cut 0 bases from V and 4 bases from J, with 6 bases between. The chain's CDR3 is CASSQDRGTEAFF. The DNA of the CDR3 is TGTGCCAGCAGCCAAGACAGGGGCACTGAAGCTTTCTTT.

Only a few counts were recorded for this clone. The genes are TRBV4-1 and TRBJ2-1; 15 positions agree with TRBD2. The CDR3 totals 15 residues. V lost 5 bases to trimming and J lost 10 bases; unmatched junction nucleotides: 6. In germline, CDR1 is MGHRA, CDR2 YSYEKL. CDR3 nucleotides: TGCGCCAGCAGCACCGGGACTAGCGGGAGGTGGGAGCAGTTCTTC. It translates to CASSTGTSGRWEQFF.

This clone came up a few times. In the same sample, other DNA sequences code for this CDR3. The chain joins TRBV6-5 to TRBJ2-1, with TRBD2 matching over 9 bases. V gave up 0 bases and J gave up 0 bases; unmatched junction bases: 0. This CDR3 has 16 residues. Per the germline V gene, CDR1 is MNHEY and CDR2 is SVGAGI. The CDR3 is CASSYSSGSSYNEQFF. The CDR3, as DNA: TGTGCCAGCAGTTACTCTAGCGGGAGCTCCTACAATGAGCAGTTCTTC.

The chain joins TRBV5-6 to TRBJ2-6, with D possibly being TRBD2 (6 bases). The germline V gene has CDR1 SGHDT and CDR2 YYEEEE. The ends were cut back, 4 bases at V and 1 base at J, with 21 bases in the middle. This CDR3 contains 19 residues. The CDR3 DNA reads as TGTGCCAGCAGCCTCGGTGGGGGGTTGACGAATTCTGGGGCCAACGTCCTGACTTTC. Protein product: CASSLGGGLTNSGANVLTF.

This chain links TRBV19 with TRBJ1-1; 8 nucleotides line up with TRBD1. V lost 10 bases to trimming and J lost 6 bases; unmatched junction nucleotides: 7. This CDR3 region has 12 residues. Per germline, CDR1 LNHDA and CDR2 SQIVND (reference sequence). DNA for the CDR3: TGTGCCACCCTCGGACAGGGCGCTGAAGCTTTCTTT. This codes for CATLGQGAEAFF.